This TCR beta chain was recorded in a study of preoperative IRX-2 immunotherapy in early breast cancer. Generated by immunoSEQ multiplex PCR, the TCRdb table keeps only in-frame clones and is missing some. The repertoire has around 57,000 clones, roughly 94% of them found once; the top ten carry under 2%. The germline V gene encodes CDR1 LGHNA and CDR2 YNFKEQ. This CDR3 is 15 amino acids long. The J segment lost 0 bases and the V segment lost 4 bases, leaving 3 bases of the junction unmatched. Treatment denoted: preoperative locoregional IRX-2 cytokine immunotherapy. This phase Ib study tested locoregional IRX-2 cytokine immunotherapy given before surgery.

This sample was taken from a patient treated with IRX-2 immunotherapy. This sequence joins TRBV4-2 and TRBJ1-5; TRBD1 agrees at 7 bases. This clonotype originated in a human donor with breast cancer. In DNA, the CDR3 is TGTGCCAGCAGCCGGGACAGCTATAGCAATCAGCCCCAGCATTTT. It encodes CASSRDSYSNQPQHF.